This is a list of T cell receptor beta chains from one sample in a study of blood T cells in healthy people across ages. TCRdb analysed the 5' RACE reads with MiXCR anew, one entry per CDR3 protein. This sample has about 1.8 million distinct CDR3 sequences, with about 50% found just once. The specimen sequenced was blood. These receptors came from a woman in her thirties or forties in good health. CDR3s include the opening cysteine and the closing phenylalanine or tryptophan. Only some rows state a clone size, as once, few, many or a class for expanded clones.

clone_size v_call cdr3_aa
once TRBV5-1 CASSYNRGGYNEQYF
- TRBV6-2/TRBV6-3 CASSSHVIGGGAYEQFF
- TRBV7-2 CASRPGTGGPQPQHF
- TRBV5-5 CASSLTVASLATEAFF
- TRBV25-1 CASSEGQGITYEQYF
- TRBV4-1 CASSQDEGSYGYTF
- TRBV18 CASSPYSGLAGNSYEQYF
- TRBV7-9 CAVKTPGGLNTEAFF
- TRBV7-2 CASSPRDQGALSPLHF
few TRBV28 CASSFEDGAKNIQYF
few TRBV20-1 CSAPSEGTGQTQYF
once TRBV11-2 CASSFLGPVIPFF
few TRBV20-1 CSARDHRGGETQYF
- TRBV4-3 CASSFGRGGENTDTQYF
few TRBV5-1 CASSITGLIAKNIQYF
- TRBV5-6 CASSMPGLAGGQPYEQYF
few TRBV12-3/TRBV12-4 CASSLPQGANYGYTF
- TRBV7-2 CASSLTLMTQYF
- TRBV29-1 CSVEGARDRGVPDTQYF
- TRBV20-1 CSAPPPGSDEKLFF
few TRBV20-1 CSARVTVGDTQYF
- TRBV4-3 CASSPSGGLSTDTQYF
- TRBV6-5 CASSYSKGLAGDTQYF
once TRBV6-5 CASSYGGVNNEQFF
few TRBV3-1 CASSQMGGSSYNEQFF
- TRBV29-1 CNVEDREQNYGYTF
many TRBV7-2 CASSLAGTVQETQYF
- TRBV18 CASLFSRGLYEQYF
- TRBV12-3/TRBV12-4 CASSLRGGHTDTQYF
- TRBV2 CAVRQGMKDTQYF
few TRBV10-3 CAISEGQGYSPLHF
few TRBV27 CASSLYGTNYGYTF
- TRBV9 CASSAGTGGHPGTEAFF
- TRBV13 CASSLKQGAGETQYF
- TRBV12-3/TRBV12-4 CASSSTPSGEYPYERYF
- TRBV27 CASSFSPRDTQYF
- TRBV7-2 CAGSPGLAGVEQFF
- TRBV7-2 CASARDRVNSEQFF
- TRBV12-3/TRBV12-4 CASSSNTGTVTQYF
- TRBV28 CASSLGLAVLGEQFF
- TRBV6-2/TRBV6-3 CASSITRTGNYGYTF
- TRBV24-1 CATSEPSGEETQFF
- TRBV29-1 CSARGGCTF
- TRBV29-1 CSVLLSGTDHYNEQYF
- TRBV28 CASSPEYRDFSGANVLTF
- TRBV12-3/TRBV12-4 CASSPLQGGSIQYF
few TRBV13 CASSLKRGSYEQYF
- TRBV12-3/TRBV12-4 CASSSYRGEGTDTQYF
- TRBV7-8 CASSTDRPRAIQYF
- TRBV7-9 CASSLTASGGEQFF
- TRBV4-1 CASSQDFSMMVSEKLFF
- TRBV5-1 CASSLEAAGAISYEQYF
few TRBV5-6 CASSGDTHSYEQYF
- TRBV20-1 CSARSAGARQPQHF
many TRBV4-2 CASSPGQGDYGYTF